Listed here are 10 T cell receptor beta chains from one sample, sequenced in a study of siplizumab effects on memory and regulatory T cells. Sequencing used immunoSEQ multiplex PCR; TCRdb keeps in-frame clones, though not all of them. The sample shows some 99,000 clones, approximately 90% of them seen only once. Sequenced material: Tregs sorted from blood. These receptors originate from a human donor in good health.

The chain links TRBV18 to TRBJ2-7, with 10 bases that match TRBD1. V shed 2 bases and J 6 bases; nucleotides not matched to a gene: 13. The germline gives CDR1 KGHSH, CDR2 LQKENI. The length of the CDR3 is 17 residues. In DNA, the CDR3 is TGTGCCAGCTCACCAAACTCACCGGGACAGGGGTACGGCGAGCAGTACTTC. This translates into CASSPNSPGQGYGEQYF. Based on the CDR3 plus reference TRBV18 and TRBJ2-7, the full variable domain is NAGVMQNPRHLVRRRGQEARLRCSPMKGHSHVYWYRQLPEEGLKFMVYLQKENIIDESGMPKERFSAEFPKEGPSILRIQQVVRGDSAAYFCASSPNSPGQGYGEQYFGPGTRLTVT.

The chain's CDR3 is CATSRDRGDHQPQHF. For the CDR3, the DNA is TGTGCCACCAGCAGGGACAGGGGCGATCATCAGCCCCAGCATTTT. The rearrangement joins TRBV15 to TRBJ1-5, with 9 bases fitting TRBD1. The trim removed 3 bases at V and 5 bases at J, leaving 5 bases unmatched. The CDR3 runs to 15 residues. CDR1 and CDR2 from the germline V gene are LNHNV and YYDKDF (reference sequence).

This clone was detected only a few times. The genes are TRBV5-1 and TRBJ2-1, with 8 bases lining up with TRBD1. The germline gives CDR1 SGHRS, CDR2 YFSETQ. The CDR3 sequence is 15 residues long. V shed 4 bases and J 4 bases; nucleotides not matched to a gene: 7. The CDR3 loop reads CASSHGQGGYNEQFF. In DNA, the CDR3 is TGCGCCAGCAGCCATGGACAGGGTGGGTACAATGAGCAGTTCTTC.

The chain joins TRBV5-1 to TRBJ2-1; D gene uncertain. V was trimmed by 0 bases and J by 10 bases, leaving 8 bases between them. The V gene's germline CDR1 is SGHRS and CDR2 YFSETQ. There are 12 residues in the CDR3. The CDR3 sequence is CASSLAFEEQFF. CDR3 coding DNA: TGCGCCAGCAGCTTGGCGTTCGAGGAGCAGTTCTTC.

The chain couples TRBV27 to TRBJ1-2; 8 bases match TRBD1. Germline CDR1 reads MNHEY; CDR2 reads SMNVEV (reference sequence). V shed 3 bases, J shed 4 bases, and the junction held 4 bases outside the gene matches. The CDR3 covers 14 residues. This chain's CDR3 is CASSLQGASYGYTF. In nucleotides, the CDR3 is TGTGCCAGCAGTTTGCAGGGGGCGAGCTATGGCTACACCTTC.

The J gene is TRBJ2-5, the V gene TRBV18; 7 bases fit TRBD1. Germline assignment: CDR1 KGHSH and CDR2 LQKENI. CDR3 length: 13 residues. The J segment lost 11 bases and the V segment lost 4 bases, leaving 10 bases of the junction unmatched. CDR3 region: CASSRTTGSEQYF. The DNA for the CDR3 is TGTGCCAGCTCACGTACGACAGGGAGTGAGCAGTACTTC.

The genes are TRBV7-9 and TRBJ2-7, with 9 bases lining up with TRBD2. V was clipped by 1 base and J by 2 bases; unmatched bases: 3. The CDR3 is 15 amino acids. Germline values: CDR1 SEHNR, CDR2 FQNEAQ (reference sequence). In DNA form, the CDR3 reads TGTGCCAGCAGCTTAGTCCTAGCGGGACCCTACGAGCAGTACTTC. It codes for CASSLVLAGPYEQYF.

This chain uses TRBV7-9 with TRBJ1-2, with D maybe TRBD1 (5 bases). The CDR3 spans 14 residues. The germline gives CDR1 SEHNR, CDR2 FQNEAQ (reference sequence). The V gene lost 5 bases and the J gene lost 4 bases, with 14 bases spanning the gap. In nucleotides, the CDR3 is TGTGCCAGCAGCCCCCGTGGGGGATCCTATGGCTACACCTTC. It encodes CASSPRGGSYGYTF.

The chain is built from TRBV29-1 and TRBJ2-3, with 9 nucleotides matching TRBD1. Losses at the gene ends were 4 bases for V and 5 bases for J; bases not matched to a gene: 7. The CDR3 sequence is 14 residues long. The germline CDR1 and CDR2 sequences are SQVTM and ANQGSEA. CDR3 in DNA: TGCAGCGTTGGGGTACAGGGGGCGGGAGATACGCAGTATTTT. Its protein is CSVGVQGAGDTQYF.

This CDR3 reads CSVSPLVRDGYTF. CDR3 bases: TGCAGCGTTAGCCCCCTCGTGAGGGATGGCTACACCTTC. The chain carries TRBV29-1 and TRBJ1-2; no definite D call. The CDR3 is 13 amino acids. CDR1 is SQVTM and CDR2 is ANQGSEA in the germline V gene. V was pared by 5 bases and J by 6 bases, with 16 bases between.